This entry lists 10 T cell receptor beta chains sequenced from one sample in a study of control samples from healthy donors and cancer patients. Here immunoSEQ multiplex PCR was the method, and the copy in TCRdb shows in-frame clones only, minus some. Of roughly 150,000 clones listed, over 90% are singletons. Source material: blood. The receptors derive from a man aged 50 or older in good health.

The rearrangement links TRBV10-2 to TRBJ1-2; 9 bases agree with TRBD1. Germline V gene data show CDR1 as WSHSY and CDR2 as SAAADI. V was pared by 6 bases and J by 8 bases, with 16 bases of the junction left unmatched. The CDR3 has 16 amino acids. The CDR3 protein is CASRTGTGLPNGGYTF. CDR3 coding DNA: TGCGCCAGCAGAACCGGGACAGGGCTTCCTAACGGGGGCTACACCTTC.

The V and J genes are TRBV5-1 and TRBJ1-3; D possibly corresponds to TRBD1 (5 bases). The CDR3 covers 16 residues. V was cut by 0 bases and J by 3 bases, with 13 bases left in between. Germline-derived CDR1 and CDR2 are SGHRS and YFSETQ. CDR3: CASSLEPGRVGNTIYF. The CDR3 DNA reads as TGCGCCAGCAGCTTGGAGCCAGGGAGAGTTGGAAACACCATATATTTT.

V usage is TRBV29-1 and J usage is TRBJ2-3; 14 bases line up with TRBD2. J was trimmed by 4 bases and V by 7 bases; bases with no gene match: 19. From germline, CDR1 is SQVTM and CDR2 ANQGSEA. The CDR3 contains 19 residues. The CDR3 loop is CSAVRGVPGLAGAPDTQYF. The CDR3 DNA reads TGCAGCGCCGTACGAGGCGTCCCGGGACTAGCGGGAGCCCCAGATACGCAGTATTTT.

This clone appeared once. The chain recombines TRBV28 with TRBJ2-7; 9 nucleotides agree with TRBD2. Unmatched junction bases numbered 7, after V lost 3 bases and J lost 4 bases. Germline loops: CDR1 MDHEN, CDR2 SYDVKM. The CDR3 is 15 amino acids. The DNA for the CDR3 is TGTGCCAGCAGTTTCGGTAGCGGGAGAGAGTACGAGCAGTACTTC. This codes for CASSFGSGREYEQYF.

The CDR3 here is CSGTSGSGTDTQYF. The DNA of the CDR3 is TGCAGCGGTACTAGCGGGAGTGGAACAGATACGCAGTATTTT. The chain joins TRBV29-1 to TRBJ2-3; TRBD2 aligns across 11 bases. The CDR3 spans 14 residues. The germline CDR1 and CDR2 sequences are SQVTM and ANQGSEA. The J segment lost 3 bases and the V segment lost 7 bases, leaving 6 bases of the junction unmatched.

The rearrangement joins TRBV5-1 to TRBJ1-5; no clear D gene. There are 14 residues in the CDR3. V was clipped by 6 bases and J by 2 bases, with 12 bases between them. Germline assignment: CDR1 SGHRS and CDR2 YFSETQ. CDR3 nucleotides: TGCGCCAGCACCCGGGTTCCGGGCAATCAGCCCCAGCATTTT. It codes for CASTRVPGNQPQHF.

The chain combines TRBV14 with TRBJ1-2, with D possibly TRBD1 on 5 matching bases. The CDR3 runs 13 residues. Germline V CDR1 and CDR2: SGHDN, FVKESK. V lost 3 bases and J lost 5, with 10 bases in between. The CDR3 sequence: CASSQGVFYGYTF. The DNA of the CDR3 is TGTGCCAGCAGCCAGGGGGTCTTTTATGGCTACACCTTC.

The chain carries TRBV7-9 and TRBJ2-1; possibly TRBD2 for D (6 bases). The CDR3 sequence is 15 residues long. The germline V gene encodes CDR1 SEHNR and CDR2 FQNEAQ (reference sequence). With 7 bases removed from V and 7 bases from J, the gap between germline ends came to 20 bases. CDR3: CASTPTVTSYNEQFF. The DNA of the CDR3 is TGTGCCAGCACCCCGACCGTGACTAGTTATAATGAGCAGTTCTTC.

This clone was seen a single time. The V and J genes are TRBV5-1 and TRBJ2-2; 7 bases match TRBD1. Germline V gene sequence: CDR1 SGHRS, CDR2 YFSETQ. J gave up 1 base and V 3 bases, and 3 bases lay outside the gene matches. The CDR3 totals 15 residues. CDR3 nucleotide sequence: TGCGCCAGCAGCTCGGGACAGAAGAACACCGGGGAGCTGTTTTTT. The encoded protein is CASSSGQKNTGELFF.

The chain couples TRBV6-5 to TRBJ2-1; a possible D gene is TRBD2 (5 bases). Trimming left V 0 bases short and J 10 bases short, with 10 bases between. The CDR3 length is 13 residues. Germline lookup yields CDR1 MNHEY and CDR2 SVGAGI. In DNA, the CDR3 is TGTGCCAGCAGTTACTCGAGAGGGTGGGAGCAGTTCTTC. Translating gives CASSYSRGWEQFF.